This TCR beta chain was recorded in a study of blood T cell repertoires in COVID-19. The wider study: The analysed material was cDNA or gDNA that came from T cells, B-cell-depleted T cells, or PBMCs.

The repertoire was sequenced with immunoSEQ multiplex PCR; TCRdb's copy has only in-frame clones and lacks some. Among more than 150,000 clones, about four fifths were seen once, and the ten largest hold approximately 12%. The V segment lost 3 bases and the J segment 3 bases; nucleotides outside the gene matches: 2. The CDR3 has 14 residues. Germline V gene data show CDR1 as SGHDT and CDR2 as YYEEEE. The chain has TRBV5-6 and TRBJ2-5, with 10 bases that match TRBD1. The sequenced sample was peripheral blood. The clonotype comes from an elderly woman with COVID-19, enrolled during active disease. CDR3 coding DNA: TGTGCCAGCAGCTCCGGGACAGGGGAAGAGACCCAGTACTTC. Translated, it gives CASSSGTGEETQYF.